These T cell receptor beta chains were read from a single sample in a study of early T cells in non-severe SARS-CoV-2 infection. TCRdb passed the 5' RACE reads through MiXCR, listing each CDR3 protein once. The top ten hold around 5% of the sample, which has roughly 60,000 distinct CDR3 sequences, 10% to 15% seen once. Sample: whole blood. The origin of the receptors is an adult who was a healthcare worker with PCR-confirmed SARS-CoV-2 infection or an uninfected control (not recorded which). Each CDR3 is given without its conserved first and last residue.

CDR3	V
ASSERQDNSPLH	TRBV10-3
ASREGQGADTQY	TRBV5-1
ASSQPTGRNEQF	TRBV4-2
SVDTFGIQY	TRBV29-1
ASSLPGTAGELF	TRBV2
ASSQAGSEKLF	TRBV3-1
ASRTGQGQNEQY	TRBV12-3/TRBV12-4
ASSLTTSGASGELF	TRBV11-2
AIRFTGDTEAF	TRBV10-3
ASSDDSGGYEQY	TRBV2
ASSRYRHKSGRVSPLAKNIQY	TRBV21-1
ASSATPTPQH	TRBV6-1
ASSPTRGSYNEQF	TRBV3-1